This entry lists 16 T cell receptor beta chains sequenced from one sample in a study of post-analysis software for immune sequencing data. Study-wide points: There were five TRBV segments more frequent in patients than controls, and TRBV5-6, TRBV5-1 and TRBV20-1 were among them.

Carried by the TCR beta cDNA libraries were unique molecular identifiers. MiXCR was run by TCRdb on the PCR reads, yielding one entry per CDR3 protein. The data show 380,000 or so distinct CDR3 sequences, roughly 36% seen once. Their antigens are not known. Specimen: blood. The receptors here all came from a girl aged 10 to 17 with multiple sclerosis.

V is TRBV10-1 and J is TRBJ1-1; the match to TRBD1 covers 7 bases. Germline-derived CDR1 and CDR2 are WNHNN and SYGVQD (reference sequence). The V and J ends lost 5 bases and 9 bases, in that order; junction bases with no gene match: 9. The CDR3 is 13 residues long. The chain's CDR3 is CASSRREGAQAFF. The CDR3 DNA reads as TGCGCCAGCAGTAGACGGGAGGGGGCCCAAGCTTTCTTT.

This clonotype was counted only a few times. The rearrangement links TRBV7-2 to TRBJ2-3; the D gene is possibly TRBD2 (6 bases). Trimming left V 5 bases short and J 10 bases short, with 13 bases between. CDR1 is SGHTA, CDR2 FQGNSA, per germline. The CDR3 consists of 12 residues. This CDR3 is CASSQDYPPQYF. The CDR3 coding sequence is TGTGCCAGCAGCCAGGACTACCCGCCGCAGTATTTT.

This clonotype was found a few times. The CDR3 sequence is CASSRSPGATDTQYF. The CDR3 region has the DNA TGTGCCAGCAGCCGTTCACCGGGCGCCACAGATACGCAGTATTTT. The V and J genes are TRBV7-9 and TRBJ2-3; D is unclear. The CDR3 spans 15 residues. V was cut by 5 bases and J by 2 bases, with 14 bases left in between. Germline assignment: CDR1 SEHNR and CDR2 FQNEAQ (reference sequence).

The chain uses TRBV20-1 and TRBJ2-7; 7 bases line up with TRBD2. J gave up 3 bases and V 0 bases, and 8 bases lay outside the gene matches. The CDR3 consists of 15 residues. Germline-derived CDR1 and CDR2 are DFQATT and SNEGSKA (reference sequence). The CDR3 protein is CSARDPGGGDYEQYF. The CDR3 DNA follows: TGCAGTGCTAGAGATCCGGGCGGGGGAGACTACGAGCAGTACTTC.

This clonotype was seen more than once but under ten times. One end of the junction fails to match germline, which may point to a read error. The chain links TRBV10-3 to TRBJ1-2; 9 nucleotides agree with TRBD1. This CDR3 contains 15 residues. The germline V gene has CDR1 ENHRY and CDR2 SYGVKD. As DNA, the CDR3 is TGTGCCATCAGTGAGTCCGGACAGGGGAACTATGGCCACACCTTC. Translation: CAISESGQGNYGHTF.

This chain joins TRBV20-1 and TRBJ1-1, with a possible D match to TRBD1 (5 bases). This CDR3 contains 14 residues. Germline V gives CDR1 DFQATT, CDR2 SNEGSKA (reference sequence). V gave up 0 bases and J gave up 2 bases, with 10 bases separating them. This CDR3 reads CSARDQGINTEAFF. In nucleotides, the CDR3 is TGCAGTGCTAGAGATCAGGGCATTAACACTGAAGCTTTCTTT.

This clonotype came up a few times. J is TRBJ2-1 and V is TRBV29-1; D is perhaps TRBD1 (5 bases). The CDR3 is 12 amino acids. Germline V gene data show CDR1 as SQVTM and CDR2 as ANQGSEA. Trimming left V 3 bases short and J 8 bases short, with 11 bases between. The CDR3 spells CSVDIRAHEQFF. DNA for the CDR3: TGCAGCGTTGATATCAGGGCCCATGAGCAGTTCTTC.

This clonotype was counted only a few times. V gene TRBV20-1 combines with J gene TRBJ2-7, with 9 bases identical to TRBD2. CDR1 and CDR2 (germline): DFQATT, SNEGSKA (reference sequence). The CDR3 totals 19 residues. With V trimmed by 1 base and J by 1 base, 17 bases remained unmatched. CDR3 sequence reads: CSARVWRLAVFSLSYEQYF. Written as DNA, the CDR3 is TGCAGTGCTAGAGTTTGGAGACTAGCGGTCTTCTCGTTGTCCTACGAGCAGTACTTC.

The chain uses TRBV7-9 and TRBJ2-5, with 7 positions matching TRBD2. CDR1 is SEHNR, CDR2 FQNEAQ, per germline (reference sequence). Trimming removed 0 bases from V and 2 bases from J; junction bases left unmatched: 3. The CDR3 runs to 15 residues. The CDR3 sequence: CASSLARGVQETQYF. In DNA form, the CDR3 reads TGTGCCAGCAGCTTAGCTCGGGGGGTGCAAGAGACCCAGTACTTC.

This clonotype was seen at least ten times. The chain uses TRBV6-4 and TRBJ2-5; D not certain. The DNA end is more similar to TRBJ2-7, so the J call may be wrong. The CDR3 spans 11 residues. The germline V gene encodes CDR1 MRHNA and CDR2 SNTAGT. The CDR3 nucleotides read TGTGCCAGAAGACCCGTCGGCGAGCAGTACTTC. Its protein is CARRPVGEQYF.

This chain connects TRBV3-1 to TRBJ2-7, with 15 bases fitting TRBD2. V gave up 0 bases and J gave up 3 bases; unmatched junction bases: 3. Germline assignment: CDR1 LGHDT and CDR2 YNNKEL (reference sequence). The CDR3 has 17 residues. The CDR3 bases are TGTGCCAGCAGCCAAGATGAGGGACTAGCGGGGGGCTACGAGCAGTACTTC. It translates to CASSQDEGLAGGYEQYF.

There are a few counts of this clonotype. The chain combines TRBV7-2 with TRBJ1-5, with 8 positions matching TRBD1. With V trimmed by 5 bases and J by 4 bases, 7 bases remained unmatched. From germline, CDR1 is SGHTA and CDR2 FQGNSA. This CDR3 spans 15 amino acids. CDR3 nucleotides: TGTGCCAGCAGCCACGGGACAGGCCTTAATCAGCCCCAGCATTTT. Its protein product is CASSHGTGLNQPQHF.

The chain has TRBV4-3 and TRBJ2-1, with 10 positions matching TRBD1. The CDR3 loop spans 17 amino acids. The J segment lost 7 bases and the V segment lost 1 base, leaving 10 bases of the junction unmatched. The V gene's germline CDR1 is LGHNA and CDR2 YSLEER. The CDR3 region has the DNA TGCGCCAGCAGCCAAGGAATCCGGGACAGGGGCGCGAATGAGCAGTTCTTC. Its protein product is CASSQGIRDRGANEQFF.

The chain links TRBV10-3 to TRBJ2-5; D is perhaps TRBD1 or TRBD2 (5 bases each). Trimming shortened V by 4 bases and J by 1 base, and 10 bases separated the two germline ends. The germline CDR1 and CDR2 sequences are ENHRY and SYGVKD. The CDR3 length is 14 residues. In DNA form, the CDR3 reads TGTGCCATCAGTGCCCTTGGGGGCCAAGAGACCCAGTACTTC. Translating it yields CAISALGGQETQYF.

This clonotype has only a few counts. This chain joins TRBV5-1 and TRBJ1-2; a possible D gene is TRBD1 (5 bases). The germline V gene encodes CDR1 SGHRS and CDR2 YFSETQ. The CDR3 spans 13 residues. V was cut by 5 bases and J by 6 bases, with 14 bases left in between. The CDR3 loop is CASSSLRGNGYTF. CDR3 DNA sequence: TGCGCCAGCAGTTCACTAAGGGGAAATGGCTACACCTTC.

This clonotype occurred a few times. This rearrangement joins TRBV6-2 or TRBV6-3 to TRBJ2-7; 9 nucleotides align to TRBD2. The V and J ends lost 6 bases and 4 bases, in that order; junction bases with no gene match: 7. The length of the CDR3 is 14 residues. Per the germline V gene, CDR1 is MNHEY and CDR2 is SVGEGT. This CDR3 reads CASSLGLAEYEQYF. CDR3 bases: TGTGCCAGCAGCCTGGGACTAGCTGAGTACGAGCAGTACTTC.